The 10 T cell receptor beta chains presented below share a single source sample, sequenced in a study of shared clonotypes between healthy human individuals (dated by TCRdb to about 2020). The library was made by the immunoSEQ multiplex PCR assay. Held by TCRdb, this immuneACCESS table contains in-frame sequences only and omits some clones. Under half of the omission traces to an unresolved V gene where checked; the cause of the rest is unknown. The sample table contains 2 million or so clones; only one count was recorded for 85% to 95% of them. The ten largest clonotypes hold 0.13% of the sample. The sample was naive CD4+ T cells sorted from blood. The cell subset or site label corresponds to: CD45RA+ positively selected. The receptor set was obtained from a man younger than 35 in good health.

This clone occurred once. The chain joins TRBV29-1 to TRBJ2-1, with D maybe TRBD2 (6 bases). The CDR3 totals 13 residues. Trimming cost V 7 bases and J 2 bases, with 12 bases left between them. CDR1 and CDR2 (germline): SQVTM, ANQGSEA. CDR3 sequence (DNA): TGCAGCGCCAGGGACTTCGCCTACAATGAGCAGTTCTTC. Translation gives CSARDFAYNEQFF.

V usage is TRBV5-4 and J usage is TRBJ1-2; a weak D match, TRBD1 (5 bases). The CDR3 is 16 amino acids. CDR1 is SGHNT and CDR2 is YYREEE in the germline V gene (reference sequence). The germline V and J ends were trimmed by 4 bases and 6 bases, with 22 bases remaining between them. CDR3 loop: CASSLTGEGQGHGYTF. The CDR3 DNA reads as TGTGCCAGCAGCCTCACGGGGGAGGGGCAGGGACATGGCTACACCTTC. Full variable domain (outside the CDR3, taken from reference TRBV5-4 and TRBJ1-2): ETGVTQSPTHLIKTRGQQVTLRCSSQSGHNTVSWYQQALGQGPQFIFQYYREEENGRGNFPPRFSGLQFPNYSSELNVNALELDDSALYLCASSLTGEGQGHGYTFGSGTRLTVV.

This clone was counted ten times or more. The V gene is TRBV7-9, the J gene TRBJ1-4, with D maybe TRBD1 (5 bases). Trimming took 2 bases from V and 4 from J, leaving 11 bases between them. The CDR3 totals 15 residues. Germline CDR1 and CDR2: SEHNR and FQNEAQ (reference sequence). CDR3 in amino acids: CASSLQGMGNEKLFF. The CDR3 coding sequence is TGTGCCAGCAGCTTACAGGGAATGGGTAATGAAAAACTGTTTTTT.

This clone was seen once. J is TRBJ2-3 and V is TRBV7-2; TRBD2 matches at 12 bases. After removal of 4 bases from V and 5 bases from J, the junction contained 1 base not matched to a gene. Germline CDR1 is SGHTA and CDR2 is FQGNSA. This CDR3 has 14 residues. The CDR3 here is CASSSLAGGDTQYF. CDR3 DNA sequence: TGTGCCAGCAGCTCACTAGCGGGGGGAGATACGCAGTATTTT. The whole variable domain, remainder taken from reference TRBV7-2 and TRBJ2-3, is GAGVSQSPSNKVTEKGKDVELRCDPISGHTALYWYRQSLGQGLEFLIYFQGNSAPDKSGLPSDRFSAERTGGSVSTLTIQRTQQEDSAVYLCASSSLAGGDTQYFGPGTRLTVL.

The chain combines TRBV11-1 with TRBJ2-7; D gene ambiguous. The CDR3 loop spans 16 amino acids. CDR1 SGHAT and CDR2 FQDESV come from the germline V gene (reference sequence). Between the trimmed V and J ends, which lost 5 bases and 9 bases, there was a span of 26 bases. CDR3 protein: CASSNEQSGPPHGQYF. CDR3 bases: TGTGCCAGCAGCAACGAACAATCGGGCCCTCCGCACGGGCAGTACTTC.

The CDR3 region is CASSLTGSSGNTIYF. The CDR3 coding sequence is TGTGCCAGCAGCCTGACAGGGAGCTCTGGAAACACCATATATTTT. The chain combines TRBV5-8 with TRBJ1-3, with 7 bases that match TRBD1. Germline V gene sequence: CDR1 SGHTS, CDR2 YDEGEE. After removal of 4 bases from V and 0 bases from J, the junction contained 4 bases not matched to a gene. This CDR3 comprises 15 residues. Together with reference TRBV5-8 and TRBJ1-3, the CDR3 gives the full variable domain: EAGVTQSPTHLIKTRGQQATLRCSPISGHTSVYWYQQALGLGLQFLLWYDEGEERNRGNFPPRFSGRQFPNYSSELNVNALELEDSALYLCASSLTGSSGNTIYFGEGSWLTVV.

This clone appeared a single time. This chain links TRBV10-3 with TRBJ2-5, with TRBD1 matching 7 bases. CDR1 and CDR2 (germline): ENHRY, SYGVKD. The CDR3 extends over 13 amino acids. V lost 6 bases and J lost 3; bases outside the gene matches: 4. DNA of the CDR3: TGTGCCATCAGAAGACAGGGTGAAGAGACCCAGTACTTC. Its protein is CAIRRQGEETQYF.

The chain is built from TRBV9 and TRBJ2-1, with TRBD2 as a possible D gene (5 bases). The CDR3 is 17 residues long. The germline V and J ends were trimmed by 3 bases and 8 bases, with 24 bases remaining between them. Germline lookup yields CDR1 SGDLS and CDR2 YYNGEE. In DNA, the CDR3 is TGTGCCAGCAGCGATGGCGGCGGGCGGCCCCATGGCTATGAGCAGTTCTTC. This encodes CASSDGGGRPHGYEQFF.

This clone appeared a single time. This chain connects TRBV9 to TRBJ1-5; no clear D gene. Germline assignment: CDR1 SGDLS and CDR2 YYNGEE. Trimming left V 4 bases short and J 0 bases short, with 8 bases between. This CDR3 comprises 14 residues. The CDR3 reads CASSPGPSNQPQHF. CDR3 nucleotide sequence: TGTGCCAGCAGCCCGGGCCCTAGCAATCAGCCCCAGCATTTT.

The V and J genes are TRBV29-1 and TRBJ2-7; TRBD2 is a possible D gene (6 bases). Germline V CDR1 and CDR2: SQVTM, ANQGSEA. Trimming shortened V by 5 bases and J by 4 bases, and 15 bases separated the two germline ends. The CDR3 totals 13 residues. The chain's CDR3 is CSVRGTTLYEQYF. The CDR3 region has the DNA TGCAGCGTTCGCGGGACCACCTTGTACGAGCAGTACTTC.